The rows below give T cell receptor beta chains drawn from one sample of a study of shared clonotypes between healthy human individuals. The protocol was immunoSEQ multiplex PCR, while the TCRdb copy is restricted to in-frame clones and leaves out a portion. The sample records around 2.1 million clones, approximately 94% being singletons. Sequenced: naive CD4+ T cells sorted from blood. Receptors were obtained from a man younger than 35 in good health. The CDR3 runs from the conserved cysteine through the conserved F or W. The order of the fields is V gene, CDR3 length, CDR3 protein.

V: TRBV27
length: 14
CDR3: CASGIAGALYEQYF

V: TRBV5-5
length: 15
CDR3: CASSRQGAGNTEAFF

V: TRBV9
length: 14
CDR3: CASSVGRVAYTQYF

V: TRBV6-5
length: 15
CDR3: CASGRDVGSNQPQHF

V: TRBV5-4
length: 17
CDR3: CASSLATVYSTNSPLHF

V: TRBV2
length: 15
CDR3: CASSPPGQGFYEQYF

V: TRBV6-5
length: 14
CDR3: CASSSGKMNTEAFF

V: TRBV19
length: 14
CDR3: CASSMGSSTDTQYF

V: TRBV19
length: 15
CDR3: CASSTPDILGTEAFF

V: TRBV4-3
length: 15
CDR3: CASSQGLADSYEQYF

V: TRBV7-7
length: 13
CDR3: CASSYYTQETQYF

V: TRBV5-1
length: 14
CDR3: CASSLGTGIETQYF

V: TRBV10-3
length: 15
CDR3: CAISPGRSEADTQYF

V: TRBV6-5
length: 14
CDR3: CASSRTIRTDTQYF

V: TRBV6-1
length: 14
CDR3: CASSELRASYEQYF

V: TRBV6-5
length: 15
CDR3: CASSSTGGAGYGYTF

V: TRBV25-1
length: 15
CDR3: CSSRKGGISYNEQFF

V: TRBV2
length: 15
CDR3: CASSESLLRAYEQYF

V: TRBV4-1
length: 12
CDR3: CASSQVYDTQYF

V: TRBV28
length: 14
CDR3: CASSPPQGNYEQYF

V: TRBV5-1
length: 15
CDR3: CASSSQGNRNHEQYF

V: TRBV6-6
length: 15
CDR3: CASSTGTGGFYEQYF

V: TRBV10-3
length: 12
CDR3: CAISESPYEQYF

V: TRBV7-2
length: 15
CDR3: CASSLAFGQNTEAFF

V: TRBV18
length: 14
CDR3: CASSPERGRQPQHF

V: TRBV4-1
length: 16
CDR3: CASSQSPSGNSYEQYF

V: TRBV25-1
length: 13
CDR3: CASSLGGRETQYF

V: TRBV10-3
length: 15
CDR3: CAIRTGIVSGNTIYF

V: TRBV6-1
length: 16
CDR3: CASSEARDFSSYEQYF

V: TRBV2
length: 14
CDR3: CASSEKLAGGEQYF

V: TRBV30
length: 14
CDR3: CAWSVQTPRDTQYF

V: TRBV5-1
length: 16
CDR3: CASSLDGGASTDTQYF

V: TRBV6-5
length: 15
CDR3: CASSYSQATNYGYTF

V: TRBV6-1
length: 15
CDR3: CASSPGTSGTDTQYF

V: TRBV11-3
length: 14
CDR3: CASSNPLAKNIQYF

V: TRBV2
length: 14
CDR3: CASSEEQKNQPQHF

V: TRBV7-2
length: 14
CDR3: CASSLGAGNTEAFF

V: TRBV7-9
length: 16
CDR3: CASSLGPLDREETQYF

V: TRBV11-2
length: 13
CDR3: CASSLEVGGGYTF

V: TRBV5-6
length: 15
CDR3: CASSPGTGVVYEQYF

V: TRBV7-8
length: 12
CDR3: CASSFKGDEQYF

V: TRBV27
length: 15
CDR3: CASSSGTGLGYGYTF

V: TRBV5-1
length: 18
CDR3: CASSLVAGGSQAKNIQYF